The 28 T cell receptor beta chains given below trace back to one sample, sequenced in a study of CD8+CD57+ T cells in acquired aplastic anemia. The template for TCR beta VDJ and CDR3 sequence profiling was genomic DNA. TCRdb re-called the reads with MiXCR, one entry per CDR3 protein. The sample holds hundreds of thousands of distinct CDR3 sequences, about two thirds seen once. Source material: sorted CD4+, CD8+, or CD8+CD57+ T cells (not recorded which) from PBMCs. The origin of the receptors is a human donor in good health, serving as a control.

This clonotype was seen a handful of times. A clone one base away is much larger, so this may be a read error. This chain links TRBV30 with TRBJ1-6, with 7 bases fitting TRBD1. CDR3 length: 15 residues. In germline, CDR1 is GTSNPN, CDR2 SVGIG (reference sequence). The CDR3 sequence is CAWTGGQYYNSPPHF. In DNA form, the CDR3 reads TGTGCCTGGACTGGGGGACAGTACTATAATTCACCCCCCCACTTT.

V and J are TRBV7-2 and TRBJ2-5; possibly TRBD2 for D (5 bases). The end of the DNA fits TRBJ2-1 better, so the J call may be wrong. Looked up from germline, CDR1 is SGHTA and CDR2 is FQGNSA. This CDR3 is 14 amino acids long. This chain's CDR3 is CASSTGTGRETQFF. The CDR3 bases are TGTGCCAGCAGCACTGGCACGGGAAGAGAGACCCAGTTCTTC.

This sequence joins TRBV5-1 and TRBJ1-2; tentatively, D is TRBD1 (5 bases). Trimming left V 4 bases short and J 4 bases short, with 20 bases between. There are 16 residues in the CDR3. Germline values: CDR1 SGHRS, CDR2 YFSETQ. The DNA for the CDR3 is TGCGCCAGCAGCCAGTCCGGGGCTCGGGCCCTCTATGGCTACACCTTC. This translates into CASSQSGARALYGYTF.

About this clonotype itself: One junction end disagrees with the germline gene, perhaps due to a read error. This sequence joins TRBV9 and TRBJ1-2; no clear D gene. The CDR3 contains 14 residues. Germline CDR1 reads SGDLS; CDR2 reads YYNGEE. The DNA for the CDR3 is TGTGCCAGCAGCGGAGCTACTTACAATGAGCAGTTCTCCTTC. It encodes CASSGATYNEQFSF.

This clonotype was detected once. The rearrangement links TRBV9 to TRBJ2-7; tentatively, D is TRBD2 (5 bases). Germline values: CDR1 SGDLS, CDR2 YYNGEE. The V gene lost 0 bases and the J gene lost 3 bases, with 10 bases spanning the gap. The CDR3 sequence is 14 residues long. In DNA form, the CDR3 reads TGTGCCAGCAGCGTAGCGCAACTAGTCTACGAGCAGTACTTC. This translates into CASSVAQLVYEQYF.

For the CDR3, the DNA is TGCAGCGCCAGGGAAGGCGCGTTTCAAGAGCAGTACTTC. It encodes CSAREGAFQEQYF. The genes are TRBV20-1 and TRBJ2-7; weak D call: TRBD1 (5 bases). The CDR3 has 13 amino acids. Germline CDR1 reads DFQATT; CDR2 reads SNEGSKA (reference sequence).

This chain links TRBV19 with TRBJ1-2, with D possibly being TRBD1 (6 bases). There are 14 residues in the CDR3. CDR1 is LNHDA, CDR2 SQIVND, per germline (reference sequence). V lost 3 bases and J lost 9, with 17 bases in between. The CDR3, as DNA: TGTGCCAGTAGTATTAATGCAGGGGCCTACAGCTACACCTTC. Its protein is CASSINAGAYSYTF.

This clonotype has a count of ten or more. This rearrangement joins TRBV5-1 to TRBJ2-1; D perhaps matches TRBD2 (6 bases). Trimming removed 2 bases at V and 0 bases at J, with 15 bases between. The germline V gene encodes CDR1 SGHRS and CDR2 YFSETQ. The CDR3 runs to 17 residues. The CDR3 DNA follows: TGCGCCAGCAGCTTAGAAGGGTCCGGGAGCTCCTACAATGAGCAGTTCTTC. Residues: CASSLEGSGSSYNEQFF.

The chain's CDR3 is CASSEEATGVTEAFF. The CDR3 DNA sequence: TGTGCCAGCAGTGAAGAAGCTACTGGAGTCACTGAAGCTTTCTTT. The V call is TRBV2, the J call TRBJ2-6; unclear D gene. The J call may not be correct, given that the DNA end is closer to TRBJ1-1. CDR3 length: 15 residues. Per germline, CDR1 SNHLY and CDR2 FYNNEI.

V and J are TRBV7-3 and TRBJ2-1; 7 positions match TRBD2. The CDR3 spans 18 residues. Germline loops: CDR1 SGHTA, CDR2 FQGTGA. V shed 5 bases and J 3 bases; nucleotides not matched to a gene: 16. The chain's CDR3 is CASSLGGGVTNRYNEQFF. Written as DNA, the CDR3 is TGTGCCAGCAGCCTTGGGGGGGGAGTAACGAACCGCTACAATGAGCAGTTCTTC.

The chain is built from TRBV12-5 and TRBJ2-7; 7 bases agree with TRBD2. The CDR3 runs 12 residues. Per the germline V gene, CDR1 is LGHNT and CDR2 is FRNRAP. Unmatched junction bases numbered 6, after V lost 6 bases and J lost 7 bases. CDR3 in DNA: TGTGCTAGTGGATCCGTCGGGGGGGAGCAGTACTTC. Its protein is CASGSVGGEQYF.

The V call is TRBV7-2, the J call TRBJ2-5; 8 bases align to TRBD2. The germline V gene has CDR1 SGHTA and CDR2 FQGNSA. Trimming at V came to 1 base and at J to 4 bases, leaving 5 bases not matched to a gene. This CDR3 is built from 15 residues. The chain's CDR3 is CASSLDGGAIETQYF. The CDR3 DNA reads TGTGCCAGCAGCTTAGACGGGGGGGCCATAGAGACCCAGTACTTC. Complete variable domain (other parts from reference TRBV7-2 and TRBJ2-5): GAGVSQSPSNKVTEKGKDVELRCDPISGHTALYWYRQSLGQGLEFLIYFQGNSAPDKSGLPSDRFSAERTGGSVSTLTIQRTQQEDSAVYLCASSLDGGAIETQYFGPGTRLLVL.

This clonotype was observed many times. The J gene is TRBJ1-2, the V gene TRBV5-5; D is possibly TRBD1 (6 bases). Trimming left V 5 bases short and J 2 bases short, with 10 bases between. The CDR3 spans 13 residues. Germline V gene lookup returns CDR1 SGHKS and CDR2 YYEKEE (reference sequence). The CDR3 nucleotides read TGTGCCAGCAGAAACAGGGAGAACTATGGCTACACCTTC. This codes for CASRNRENYGYTF.

The CDR3 protein is CASSAQGQGVYEQYF. The CDR3 DNA is TGTGCCAGCAGTGCCCAGGGACAGGGTGTATACGAGCAGTACTTC. The chain uses TRBV25-1 and TRBJ2-7, with TRBD1 identical over 9 bases. The germline gives CDR1 MGHDK, CDR2 SYGVNS. The length of the CDR3 is 15 residues. V was pared by 4 bases and J by 4 bases, with 8 bases of the junction left unmatched.

This clonotype was counted only a few times. A clone one base away is much larger, so this may be a read error. The chain carries TRBV6-5 and TRBJ2-6; 7 nucleotides align to TRBD1. The CDR3 sequence is 16 residues long. The ends lost 5 bases at V and 2 bases at J; junction bases unmatched: 6. Germline V lookup: CDR1 MNHEY, CDR2 SVGAGI. The CDR3 region has the DNA TGTGCCAGCAGTCGATCAACAGGGGCTGGGGCCAACGTCCTGACTTTC. This encodes CASSRSTGAGANVLTF.

This clonotype was recorded many times. The rearrangement joins TRBV3-1 to TRBJ2-5; D gene ambiguous. CDR1 is LGHDT, CDR2 YNNKEL, per germline (reference sequence). There are 11 residues in the CDR3. V lost 4 bases to trimming and J lost 7 bases, with 7 bases between them. The CDR3: CASSPGATQYF. For the CDR3, the DNA is TGTGCCAGCAGCCCCGGCGCGACCCAGTACTTC.

Comments on this clonotype: The junction does not match germline at one end; this may be a read error. The chain employs TRBV20-1 and TRBJ1-6; a weak D match, TRBD1 (5 bases). CDR1 DFQATT and CDR2 SNEGSKA come from the germline V gene (reference sequence). This CDR3 contains 11 residues. The chain's CDR3 is CSATGGTEVYF. The DNA of the CDR3 is TGCAGTGCAACAGGTGGCACTGAAGTTTACTTT.

With regard to this clonotype: The conserved closing phenylalanine or tryptophan is absent in this CDR3, likely reflecting a read error. The DNA is left out, because the CDR3 cannot be placed on it with certainty; the CDR3 is given as TCRdb lists it. The gene calls are TRBV7-9 and TRBJ1-2. CDR1 SEHNR and CDR2 FQNEAQ come from the germline V gene (reference sequence). With termini counted, the CDR3 has 13 amino acids. The CDR3 protein is CASSLVRGDCYNS.

V is TRBV19 and J is TRBJ2-1, with D tentatively TRBD1 (6 bases). CDR1 and CDR2 from the germline V gene are LNHDA and SQIVND (reference sequence). The CDR3 consists of 15 residues. Trimming took off 6 bases at V and 6 bases at J, with 18 bases between the two ends. DNA of the CDR3: TGTGCCAGTAGCAATAGAGGGGGAGTAGGCAATGAGCAGTTCTTC. This gives the protein CASSNRGGVGNEQFF.

Concerning this clonotype itself: One end of the junction varies from germline; a read error may be responsible. The chain is built from TRBV7-3 and TRBJ2-7, with TRBD2 as a possible D gene (6 bases). This CDR3 is built from 13 residues. CDR1 and CDR2 from the germline V gene are SGHTA and FQGTGA. As DNA, the CDR3 is TGCGCCAGCAGCTTGGGTGTTGGGGACTTGCAGTACTTC. Residues: CASSLGVGDLQYF. Complete variable domain (other parts from reference TRBV7-3 and TRBJ2-7): GAGVSQTPSNKVTEKGKYVELRCDPISGHTALYWYRQSLGQGPEFLIYFQGTGAADDSGLPNDRFFAVRPEGSVSTLKIQRTERGDSAVYLCASSLGVGDLQYFGPGTRLTVT.

On this clonotype: Sequence at one end of the junction differs from germline and may be a read error. V gene TRBV10-3 combines with J gene TRBJ2-3; D may be TRBD2 (7 bases). The J call may not be correct, given that the DNA end is closer to TRBJ2-5. CDR3 length: 16 residues. Germline CDR1 is ENHRY and CDR2 is SYGVKD. The CDR3 nucleotides read TGTGCCACCAGTGAGCCATTAGGGGGGGCCACCGATACCCAGTACTTC. It codes for CATSEPLGGATDTQYF.

V gene TRBV2 combines with J gene TRBJ1-4; no clear D. This CDR3 is 13 amino acids long. Per the germline V gene, CDR1 is SNHLY and CDR2 is FYNNEI. V was pared by 6 bases and J by 8 bases, with 13 bases between. CDR3: CASRGARGEKLFF. CDR3 in DNA: TGTGCCAGCAGGGGAGCACGAGGCGAAAAACTGTTTTTT. The full variable domain, in which reference TRBV2 and TRBJ1-4 provide the parts outside the CDR3, is EPEVTQTPSHQVTQMGQEVILRCVPISNHLYFYWYRQILGQKVEFLVSFYNNEISEKSEIFDDQFSVERPDGSNFTLKIRSTKLEDSAMYFCASRGARGEKLFFGSGTQLSVL.

Notes on this clonotype: A junction boundary mismatches the germline segment, possibly from a read error. CDR3 in amino acids: CGSSMGGPNYGYTF. DNA of the CDR3: TGCGGCAGCAGCATGGGGGGCCCGAACTATGGCTACACCTTC. The chain links TRBV7-2 to TRBJ1-2, with D tentatively TRBD1 (6 bases). This CDR3 contains 14 residues. CDR1 SGHTA and CDR2 FQGNSA come from the germline V gene.

In its sample, this clonotype was seen once. The rearrangement links TRBV19 to TRBJ2-1; D perhaps matches TRBD1 (5 bases). The J call is doubtful: the DNA matches TRBJ1-1 better. The germline gives CDR1 LNHDA, CDR2 SQIVND (reference sequence). This CDR3 region has 14 residues. The CDR3 DNA follows: TGTGCCAGTAGTGCGGGGGGAGTGAGCACTGAAGCTTTCTTT. Translating it yields CASSAGGVSTEAFF.

Comment on this clonotype: An end of the junction does not agree with germline; a read error may underlie this. CDR3 amino acids: CASSAFGNQPQHF. The DNA for the CDR3 is TGCGCCAGCAGTGCGTTCGGCAATCAGCCCCAGCACTTT. The V gene is TRBV10-2, the J gene TRBJ1-5; D is unclear. This CDR3 has 13 residues. The V gene's germline CDR1 is WSHSY and CDR2 SAAADI.

This clonotype came up a few times. The chain carries TRBV6-5 and TRBJ2-4, with 10 bases lining up with TRBD1. The CDR3 consists of 15 residues. In germline, CDR1 is MNHEY, CDR2 SVGAGI. V lost 8 bases and J lost 3; bases outside the gene matches: 7. CDR3 protein: CASLLGQGFKNIQYF. Written as DNA, the CDR3 is TGTGCCAGCTTACTGGGACAGGGGTTCAAAAACATTCAGTACTTC.

This sequence joins TRBV20-1 and TRBJ2-7, with 8 bases matching TRBD2. Germline V CDR1 and CDR2: DFQATT, SNEGSKA (reference sequence). The CDR3 sequence is 15 residues long. V was clipped by 0 bases and J by 1 base; unmatched bases: 5. CDR3 DNA: TGCAGTGCTAGAGAGGGTAGCGGGGTATCCTACGAGCAGTACTTC. Translation: CSAREGSGVSYEQYF.

The V and J genes are TRBV10-3 and TRBJ2-7, with TRBD1 matching over 10 bases. V was pared by 8 bases and J by 3 bases, with 10 bases of the junction left unmatched. The germline V gene encodes CDR1 ENHRY and CDR2 SYGVKD. The CDR3 has 15 amino acids. CDR3 bases: TGTGCCATCTCGAGGGGGGGACAGGGGTTCTACGAGCAGTACTTC. This sequence encodes CAISRGGQGFYEQYF.